This T cell receptor (beta chain) appears in the sequencing data of a study of Tregs in tolerant kidney transplant recipients. Study-level information: Mixed chimerism was transient after nonmyeloablative marrow transplants from related graft donors.

CD4+CD25+CD127- Tregs, CD4+CD25- non-Tregs, CD4 and CD8 cells were sorted. The repertoire was sequenced with immunoSEQ multiplex PCR; TCRdb's copy has only in-frame clones and lacks some. The listing contains 48,000 or so clones. About this clone: What it recognizes is unknown.

The study's findings and limits: Biological reproducibility was not directly addressed, but technical replication error appeared minimal. Tregs expanded with activated donor B cells seemed most donor-specific.

This receptor was identified in a human donor who received a combined kidney and bone marrow transplant. The sequences come from CD4+ T cells from blood, collected before the transplant.

The sequenced part of the CDR3 DNA is TGCAGCGTTTCCGATAGGGGTAATGAAAAA. Translated, it gives CSVSDRGNEK. The whole CDR3 is CSVSDRGNEKLFF. This chain links TRBV29-1 with TRBJ1-4; maybe TRBD1 (5 bases). Read coverage stops 3 residues before the CDR3 terminus; the germline J gene supplies the remainder. The CDR3 runs to 13 residues. Looked up from germline, CDR1 is SQVTM and CDR2 is ANQGSEA. V was trimmed by 5 bases and J by 4 bases, leaving 11 bases between them.